These 22 T cell receptor beta chains were all obtained from the same sample, sequenced in a study of graft-versus-host responses after intestinal transplantation. Using immunoSEQ multiplex PCR, the repertoire was profiled, and TCRdb retains in-frame clones only, with some absent. The table has tens of thousands of clones, 80% to 95% seen once. For these receptors, no antigen is known. The sample in question was unstimulated CD4+ T cells sorted from spleen or lymph node cells, obtained before intestinal transplant. The receptors come from a human donor who received an intestinal transplant.

As concerns this clone: The junction departs from the called germline gene at one end, perhaps through a read error. The chain employs TRBV6-5 and TRBJ1-2, with 7 bases lining up with TRBD1. CDR3 length: 14 residues. CDR1 and CDR2 from the germline V gene are MNHEY and SVGAGI. The CDR3 sequence: CASSSPHRGYGHTF. Written as DNA, the CDR3 is TGTGCCAGCAGTTCCCCCCACAGGGGATATGGCCACACCTTC.

The chain recombines TRBV4-1 with TRBJ2-1; the D is unclear. The CDR3 extends over 14 amino acids. With 4 bases removed from V and 4 bases from J, the gap between germline ends came to 11 bases. Germline loops: CDR1 MGHRA, CDR2 YSYEKL. This CDR3 reads CASSLSRRYNEQFF. The CDR3 DNA sequence: TGCGCCAGCAGCCTTTCACGAAGATACAATGAGCAGTTCTTC.

This clone was seen once. The chain has TRBV28 and TRBJ2-7, with unresolved D. Trimming took 2 bases from V and 3 from J, leaving 5 bases between them. This CDR3 is built from 12 residues. From germline, CDR1 is MDHEN and CDR2 SYDVKM. CDR3 sequence: CASSLVLYEQYF. CDR3 nucleotide sequence: TGTGCCAGCAGTTTAGTGCTCTACGAGCAGTACTTC.

The V call is TRBV18, the J call TRBJ2-7, with 13 bases matching TRBD2. J gave up 4 bases and V 2 bases, and 8 bases lay outside the gene matches. The CDR3 loop spans 17 amino acids. The V gene's germline CDR1 is KGHSH and CDR2 LQKENI. CDR3 DNA sequence: TGTGCCAGCTCACCATCCGGGACTAGCGGGATTGCTTACGAGCAGTACTTC. Amino acids: CASSPSGTSGIAYEQYF.

V and J are TRBV6-1 and TRBJ1-2; no clear D gene. This CDR3 region has 12 residues. The ends were cut back, 5 bases at V and 4 bases at J, with 8 bases in the middle. Germline V lookup: CDR1 MNHNS, CDR2 SASEGT. CDR3 coding DNA: TGTGCCAGCAGTACAGATCTCTATGGCTACACCTTC. Its translation is CASSTDLYGYTF.

The rearrangement links TRBV27 to TRBJ1-2; D is unresolved. Germline V gene lookup returns CDR1 MNHEY and CDR2 SMNVEV (reference sequence). Trimming removed 3 bases at V and 2 bases at J, with 13 bases between. This CDR3 is built from 15 residues. CDR3 coding DNA: TGTGCCAGCAGTTTTACCAGATCGAAGAACTATGGCTACACCTTC. Translating gives CASSFTRSKNYGYTF.

The chain recombines TRBV7-9 with TRBJ2-5; D not certain. CDR1 is SEHNR and CDR2 is FQNEAQ in the germline V gene (reference sequence). The V end was cut by 1 base, the J end by 4 bases, with 10 bases between. The CDR3 runs to 14 residues. The DNA of the CDR3 is TGTGCCAGCAGCTTAGTGGCTAGGACAGAGACCCAGTACTTC. As protein: CASSLVARTETQYF.

In this sample, this clone turned up once. The genes are TRBV6-1 and TRBJ1-1; TRBD1 matches 9 bases. The CDR3 is made up of 16 amino acids. Germline V lookup: CDR1 MNHNS, CDR2 SASEGT. The V and J ends lost 4 bases and 0 bases, in that order; junction bases with no gene match: 6. The CDR3 sequence is CASSVTGGPMNTEAFF. Written as DNA, the CDR3 is TGTGCCAGCAGTGTGACAGGGGGACCCATGAACACTGAAGCTTTCTTT.

The J gene is TRBJ2-5, the V gene TRBV4-1; tentative D call: TRBD1 (6 bases). V shed 3 bases and J shed 0 bases, with 8 bases lying between them. Germline V gives CDR1 MGHRA, CDR2 YSYEKL. CDR3 length: 14 residues. CDR3 protein: CASSHGQNQETQYF. The CDR3 DNA is TGCGCCAGCAGCCATGGACAGAACCAAGAGACCCAGTACTTC.

The CDR3 DNA is TGTGCCAGCAGCCCAACCACAGGGGGGAGTCAGCCCCAGCATTTT. Its protein is CASSPTTGGSQPQHF. The rearrangement links TRBV11-2 to TRBJ1-5; TRBD1 matches at 8 bases. Germline-derived CDR1 and CDR2 are SGHAT and FQNNGV. This CDR3 has 15 amino acids. The V gene end was trimmed by 5 bases and the J gene end by 6 bases; junction bases not matched to a gene: 9. The full variable domain, in which reference TRBV11-2 and TRBJ1-5 provide the parts outside the CDR3, is EAGVAQSPRYKIIEKRQSVAFWCNPISGHATLYWYQQILGQGPKLLIQFQNNGVVDDSQLPKDRFSAERLKGVDSTLKIQPAKLEDSAVYLCASSPTTGGSQPQHFGDGTRLSIL.

CDR3 sequence (DNA): TGTGCCAGCAGCGGGCAGGGGAATGAGCAGTTCTTC. Its translation: CASSGQGNEQFF. The chain carries TRBV7-6 and TRBJ2-1; TRBD1 might be the D (6 bases). The V gene lost 5 bases and the J gene lost 7 bases, with 9 bases spanning the gap. This CDR3 has 12 amino acids. Germline-derived CDR1 and CDR2 are SGHVS and FNYEAQ.

This clone came up a few times. This chain uses TRBV30 with TRBJ1-1; the D is unclear. Germline lookup yields CDR1 GTSNPN and CDR2 SVGIG (reference sequence). The CDR3 totals 11 residues. V gave up 4 bases and J gave up 1 base, with 4 bases separating them. The CDR3 sequence: CAWMGNTEAFF. CDR3 sequence (DNA): TGTGCCTGGATGGGGAACACTGAAGCTTTCTTT.

V is TRBV2 and J is TRBJ2-3, with D unclear. Germline loops: CDR1 SNHLY, CDR2 FYNNEI. The CDR3 is 14 amino acids. Trimming stripped 7 bases from V and 0 bases from J, with 11 bases between. The CDR3 DNA sequence: TGTGCCAGCATGAAACCTTATAGCACAGATACGCAGTATTTT. Its translation: CASMKPYSTDTQYF.

The chain combines TRBV5-1 with TRBJ2-1; D gene ambiguous. V was pared by 6 bases and J by 0 bases, with 16 bases between. The CDR3 has 16 residues. Germline values: CDR1 SGHRS, CDR2 YFSETQ. CDR3: CASKIRTSSSYNEQFF. For the CDR3, the DNA is TGCGCCAGCAAAATTAGGACGTCGAGCTCCTACAATGAGCAGTTCTTC.

This chain connects TRBV20-1 to TRBJ2-1; D is unclear. CDR1 and CDR2 (germline): DFQATT, SNEGSKA (reference sequence). Trimming left V 0 bases short and J 10 bases short, with 7 bases between. The CDR3 runs to 11 residues. The CDR3 protein is CSARDTPEQFF. The CDR3 DNA is TGCAGTGCTAGAGACACACCAGAGCAGTTCTTC.

This clone was observed once. The rearrangement uses TRBV30 and TRBJ1-5; TRBD1 might be the D (5 bases). This CDR3 has 13 residues. The V gene lost 2 bases and the J gene lost 3 bases, with 8 bases spanning the gap. Germline V gene data show CDR1 as GTSNPN and CDR2 as SVGIG (reference sequence). The CDR3 sequence: CAWSSGPNQPQHF. The CDR3 DNA reads TGTGCCTGGAGTTCAGGGCCCAATCAGCCCCAGCATTTT.

V and J are TRBV7-9 and TRBJ2-5; possible D gene TRBD1, 7 bases. Germline assignment: CDR1 SEHNR and CDR2 FQNEAQ (reference sequence). The V end was cut by 4 bases, the J end by 2 bases, with 17 bases between. This CDR3 contains 16 residues. CDR3 amino acids: CASSSGDSRAQETQYF. In DNA form, the CDR3 reads TGTGCCAGCAGCTCGGGGGACAGTCGGGCACAAGAGACCCAGTACTTC. The variable domain in full, completed from reference TRBV7-9 and TRBJ2-5, reads DTGVSQNPRHKITKRGQNVTFRCDPISEHNRLYWYRQTLGQGPEFLTYFQNEAQLEKSRLLSDRFSAERPKGSFSTLEIQRTEQGDSAMYLCASSSGDSRAQETQYFGPGTRLLVL.

The rearrangement uses TRBV6-5 and TRBJ1-1; no clear D gene. V dropped 5 bases and J dropped 0 bases, with 4 bases sitting between them. Germline V lookup: CDR1 MNHEY, CDR2 SVGAGI. CDR3 length equals 12 residues. The CDR3 region is CASSLMNTEAFF. Here the CDR3 DNA reads TGTGCCAGCAGTCTTATGAACACTGAAGCTTTCTTT.

This chain links TRBV15 with TRBJ1-5; 8 nucleotides agree with TRBD1. With 0 bases clipped from V and 2 bases from J, the junction kept 6 bases outside the gene matches. Germline V gene sequence: CDR1 LNHNV, CDR2 YYDKDF (reference sequence). This CDR3 comprises 17 residues. The CDR3 here is CATSRDPGQVGNQPQHF. The CDR3 DNA is TGTGCCACCAGCAGAGACCCGGGACAGGTGGGCAATCAGCCCCAGCATTTT.

The CDR3 coding sequence is TGTGCCAGCAGCTCCCGCAAACTAGTCCGGAATTATGAGCAGTTCTTC. This sequence encodes CASSSRKLVRNYEQFF. The rearrangement links TRBV7-8 to TRBJ2-1; D may be TRBD2 (5 bases). Germline CDR1 is SGHVS and CDR2 is FQNEAQ. The CDR3 spans 16 residues. V lost 4 bases and J 8 bases, leaving 21 bases between the germline ends.

This clone was counted a few times. J is TRBJ1-2 and V is TRBV9; D ambiguous. From germline, CDR1 is SGDLS and CDR2 YYNGEE. This CDR3 comprises 16 residues. V gave up 0 bases and J gave up 1 base, with 13 bases separating them. CDR3 sequence: CASSVVGGPLNYGYTF. The CDR3 bases are TGTGCCAGCAGCGTAGTTGGAGGCCCCCTTAACTATGGCTACACCTTC.

The chain has TRBV27 and TRBJ2-5; D remains ambiguous. CDR3 size: 13 residues. The germline V and J ends were trimmed by 6 bases and 5 bases, with 13 bases remaining between them. In germline, CDR1 is MNHEY, CDR2 SMNVEV (reference sequence). The CDR3 spells CASSPPSHETQYF. DNA of the CDR3: TGTGCCAGCAGCCCCCCGAGCCACGAGACCCAGTACTTC.